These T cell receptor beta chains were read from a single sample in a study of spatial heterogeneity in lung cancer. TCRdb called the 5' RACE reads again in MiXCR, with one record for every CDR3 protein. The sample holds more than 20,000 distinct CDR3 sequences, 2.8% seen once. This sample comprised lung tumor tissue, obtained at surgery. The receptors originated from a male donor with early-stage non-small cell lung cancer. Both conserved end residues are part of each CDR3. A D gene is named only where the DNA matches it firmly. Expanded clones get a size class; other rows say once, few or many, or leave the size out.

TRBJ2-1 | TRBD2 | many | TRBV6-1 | CASSESMWGGSYNEQFF | TGTGCCAGCAGTGAATCAATGTGGGGGGGATCCTACAATGAGCAGTTCTTC
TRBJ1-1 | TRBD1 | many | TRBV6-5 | CASSADRVNTEAFF | TGTGCCAGCAGCGCGGACAGGGTTAACACTGAAGCTTTCTTT
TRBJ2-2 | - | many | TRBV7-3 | CASSPVSNTGELFF | TGTGCCAGCAGCCCCGTTTCGAACACCGGGGAGCTGTTTTTT
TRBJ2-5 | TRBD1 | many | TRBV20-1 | CSAGGQGGLQETQYF | TGCAGTGCTGGGGGACAGGGAGGATTACAAGAGACCCAGTACTTC
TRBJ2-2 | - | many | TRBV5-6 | CASSLYGQANTGELFF | TGTGCCAGCAGCTTATATGGGCAGGCGAACACCGGGGAGCTGTTTTTT
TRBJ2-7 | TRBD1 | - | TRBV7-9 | CASSPRDRALGEQYF | TGTGCCAGCAGCCCCCGGGACAGGGCTCTGGGGGAGCAGTACTTC
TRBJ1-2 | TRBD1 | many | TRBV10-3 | CAIRGDREKDGYTF | TGTGCCATCAGGGGTGACAGGGAAAAGGATGGCTACACCTTC
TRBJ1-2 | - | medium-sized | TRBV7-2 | CASSLVAANYGYTF | TGTGCCAGCAGCTTAGTGGCCGCGAACTATGGCTACACCTTC
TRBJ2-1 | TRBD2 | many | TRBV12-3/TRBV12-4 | CASSSGGGYNEQFF | TGTGCCAGCAGTTCCGGGGGGGGGTACAATGAGCAGTTCTTC
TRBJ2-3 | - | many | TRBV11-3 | CASSLEGRRGDTQYF | TGTGCCAGCAGCTTGGAGGGGAGGCGGGGAGATACGCAGTATTTT
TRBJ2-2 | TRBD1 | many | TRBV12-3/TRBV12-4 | CASSLQGAGELFF | TGTGCCAGCAGTCTACAGGGGGCCGGGGAGCTGTTTTTT
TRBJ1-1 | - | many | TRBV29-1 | CSVEVMGRRAFF | TGCAGCGTTGAAGTGATGGGTAGGCGAGCTTTCTTT
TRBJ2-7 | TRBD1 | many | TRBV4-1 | CASSQTGQSYEQYF | TGCGCCAGCAGCCAGACGGGACAGTCCTACGAGCAGTACTTC
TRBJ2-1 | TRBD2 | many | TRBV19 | CASVGGAYNEQFF | TGTGCCAGTGTGGGGGGGGCCTACAATGAGCAGTTCTTC
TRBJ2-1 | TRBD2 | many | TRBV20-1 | CSARVPTSGRYNEQFF | TGCAGTGCTAGAGTGCCGACTAGCGGGAGATACAATGAGCAGTTCTTC
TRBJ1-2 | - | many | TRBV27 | CASSLAGHGYTF | TGTGCCAGCAGTTTAGCGGGGCATGGCTACACCTTC
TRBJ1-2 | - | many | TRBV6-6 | CASSYEQSNYGYTF | TGTGCCAGCAGTTACGAACAGTCTAACTATGGCTACACCTTC
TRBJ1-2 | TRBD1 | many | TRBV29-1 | CSVGTGGDGYTF | TGCAGCGTGGGGACAGGGGGCGATGGCTACACCTTC
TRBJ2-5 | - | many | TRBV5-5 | CASSPGPQKVETQYF | TGTGCCAGCAGCCCAGGCCCTCAGAAAGTAGAGACCCAGTACTTC
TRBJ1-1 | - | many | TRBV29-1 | CSAQSEGLVFF | TGCAGCGCCCAGTCGGAGGGGCTGGTGTTCTTT
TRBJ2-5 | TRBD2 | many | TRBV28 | CASSAYLAGGTETQYF | TGTGCCAGCAGTGCCTACCTAGCGGGAGGTACTGAGACCCAGTACTTC
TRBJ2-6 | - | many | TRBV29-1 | CSVEEGLPGANVLTF | TGCAGCGTTGAAGAGGGTTTACCTGGGGCCAACGTCCTGACTTTC
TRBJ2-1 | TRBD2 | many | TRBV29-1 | CSGLTSGRAGEQFF | TGCAGCGGCTTGACTAGCGGGAGGGCCGGGGAGCAGTTCTTC
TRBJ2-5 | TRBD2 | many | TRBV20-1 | CSANSGSEETQYF | TGCAGTGCTAATAGCGGGAGTGAAGAGACCCAGTACTTC
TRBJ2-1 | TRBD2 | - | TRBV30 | CASPPGASGKASLFF | TGTGCCAGCCCCCCCGGGGCTAGCGGGAAGGCCTCTCTGTTCTTC
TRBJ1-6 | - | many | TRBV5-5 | CASSLAAALVLTAPLHF | TGTGCCAGCAGCTTGGCCGCGGCCCTGGTGCTCACGGCACCCCTCCACTTT
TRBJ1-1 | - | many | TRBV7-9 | CASSQVPGMAFF | TGTGCCAGCAGCCAAGTCCCGGGAATGGCTTTCTTT
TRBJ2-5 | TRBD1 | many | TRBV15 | CATSRAGTGAETQYF | TGTGCCACCAGCAGGGCCGGGACAGGGGCAGAGACCCAGTACTTC
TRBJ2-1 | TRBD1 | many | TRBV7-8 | CASSPRDSSYNEQFF | TGTGCCAGCAGCCCCCGGGACAGCTCCTACAATGAGCAGTTCTTC
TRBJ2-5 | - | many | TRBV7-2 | CASSPPPGRETQYF | TGTGCCAGCAGCCCCCCGCCCGGGCGAGAGACCCAGTACTTC
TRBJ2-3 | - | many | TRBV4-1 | CASNPLTGSTDTQYF | TGCGCCAGCAATCCGTTAACAGGGAGCACAGATACGCAGTATTTT
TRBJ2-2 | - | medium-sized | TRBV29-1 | CSANPGSGTGELFF | TGCAGCGCAAACCCGGGATCCGGCACCGGGGAGCTGTTTTTT
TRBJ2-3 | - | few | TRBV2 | CASRAGRTDTQYF | TGTGCCAGCAGGGCGGGGCGCACAGATACGCAGTATTTT
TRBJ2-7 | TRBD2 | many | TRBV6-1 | CASRGTSGSYEQYF | TGTGCCAGCAGAGGGACTAGCGGGTCCTACGAGCAGTACTTC
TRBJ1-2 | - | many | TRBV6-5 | CASSSTAYGYTF | TGTGCCAGCAGTTCTACAGCCTATGGCTACACCTTC
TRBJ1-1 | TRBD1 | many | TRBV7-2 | CASSQRRGGEAFF | TGTGCCAGCAGCCAACGGAGAGGGGGCGAAGCTTTCTTT
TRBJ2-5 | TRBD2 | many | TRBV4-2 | CASSQNSGRQETQYF | TGTGCCAGCAGCCAAAATAGCGGGAGGCAAGAGACCCAGTACTTC
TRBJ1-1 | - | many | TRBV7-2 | CASSPGYLNTEAFF | TGTGCCAGCAGCCCAGGATATTTGAACACTGAAGCTTTCTTT
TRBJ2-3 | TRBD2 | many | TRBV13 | CASTSRLAGGYTQYF | TGTGCCAGCACCTCAAGACTAGCGGGAGGGTATACGCAGTATTTT
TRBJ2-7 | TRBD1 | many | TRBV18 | CASSPLGDSSYEQYF | TGTGCCAGCTCACCACTCGGGGACAGTTCCTACGAGCAGTACTTC
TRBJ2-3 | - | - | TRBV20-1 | CSASGGVWSPDTQYF | TGCAGTGCTAGTGGAGGGGTTTGGAGCCCAGATACGCAGTATTTT